The source of this TCR beta chain is a study of beta chain features in type 1 diabetes. Study-level points and caveats: Type 1 diabetes patients showed a moderate but significant shortening of TCRB CDR3s in all four CD4+ subsets.

Expressed TCRB transcripts were sequenced, since all the RNA that had been isolated was reverse transcribed. Sequenced by immunoSEQ multiplex PCR; TCRdb stores in-frame clones only, minus some. The table lists around 710,000 clones, approximately 13% of them singletons. The V end lost 1 base, the J end lost 8 bases, and 18 bases lay between the germline ends. This CDR3 contains 16 residues. CDR1 is SEHNR and CDR2 is FQNEAQ in the germline V gene (reference sequence). This clone was detected only a few times. Antigen unknown. The receptor comes from a man aged 30 to 45 with type 1 diabetes. What was sequenced was naive CD4+ T cells from blood. The rearrangement links TRBV7-9 to TRBJ2-1, with D possibly TRBD2 on 6 matching bases. CDR3 nucleotide sequence: TGTGCCAGCAGCTTAGGAGAGGGATTGGGAGGCGATGAGCAGTTCTTC. It encodes CASSLGEGLGGDEQFF. The full variable domain, completed using reference TRBV7-9 and TRBJ2-1, is DTGVSQNPRHKITKRGQNVTFRCDPISEHNRLYWYRQTLGQGPEFLTYFQNEAQLEKSRLLSDRFSAERPKGSFSTLEIQRTEQGDSAMYLCASSLGEGLGGDEQFFGPGTRLTVL.